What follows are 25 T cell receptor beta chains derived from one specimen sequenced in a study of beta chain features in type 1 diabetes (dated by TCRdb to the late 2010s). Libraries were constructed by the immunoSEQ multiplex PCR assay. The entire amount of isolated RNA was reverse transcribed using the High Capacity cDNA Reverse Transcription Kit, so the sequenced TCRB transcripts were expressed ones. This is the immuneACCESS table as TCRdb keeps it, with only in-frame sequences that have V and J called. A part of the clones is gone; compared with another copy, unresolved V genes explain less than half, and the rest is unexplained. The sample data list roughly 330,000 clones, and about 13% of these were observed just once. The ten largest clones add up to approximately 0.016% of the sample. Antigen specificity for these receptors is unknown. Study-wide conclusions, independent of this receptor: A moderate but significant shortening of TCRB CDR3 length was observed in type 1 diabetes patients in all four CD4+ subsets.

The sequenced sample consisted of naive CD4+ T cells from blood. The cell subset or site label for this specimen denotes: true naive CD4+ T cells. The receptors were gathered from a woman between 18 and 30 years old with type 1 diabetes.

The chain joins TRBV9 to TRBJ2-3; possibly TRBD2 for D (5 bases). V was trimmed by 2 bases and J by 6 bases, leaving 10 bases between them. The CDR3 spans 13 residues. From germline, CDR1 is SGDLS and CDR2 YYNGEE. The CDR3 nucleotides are TGTGCCAGCAGCGTGAGTCCTAGCGATACGCAGTATTTT. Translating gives CASSVSPSDTQYF.

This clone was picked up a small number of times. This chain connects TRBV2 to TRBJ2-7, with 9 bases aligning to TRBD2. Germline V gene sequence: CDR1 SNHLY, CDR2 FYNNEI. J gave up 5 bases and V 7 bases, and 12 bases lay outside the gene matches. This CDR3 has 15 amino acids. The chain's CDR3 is CASTPLGTSIHEQYF. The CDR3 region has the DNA TGTGCCAGCACCCCGCTCGGGACTAGCATCCACGAGCAGTACTTC.

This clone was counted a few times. CDR3 nucleotides: TGTGCCAGCAGCGTAGCGGGCAGCGGGAGAGCGAATGAGCAGTTCTTC. Amino acids: CASSVAGSGRANEQFF. The V and J genes are TRBV9 and TRBJ2-1; the match to TRBD2 covers 8 bases. The CDR3 loop spans 16 amino acids. Germline lookup yields CDR1 SGDLS and CDR2 YYNGEE. Trimming took 0 bases from V and 7 from J; bases not matched to a gene: 9.

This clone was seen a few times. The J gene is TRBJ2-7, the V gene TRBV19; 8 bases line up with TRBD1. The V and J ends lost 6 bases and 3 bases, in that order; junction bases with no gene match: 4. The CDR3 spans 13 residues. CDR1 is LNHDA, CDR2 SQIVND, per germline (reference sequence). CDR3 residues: CASRGQERYEQYF. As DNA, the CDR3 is TGTGCCAGTAGGGGACAGGAACGCTACGAGCAGTACTTC.

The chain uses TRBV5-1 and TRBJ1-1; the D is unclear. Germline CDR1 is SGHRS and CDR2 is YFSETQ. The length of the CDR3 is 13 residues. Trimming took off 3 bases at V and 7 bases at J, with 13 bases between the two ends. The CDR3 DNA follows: TGCGCCAGCAGCTCTACAGAGCACGTTGAAGCTTTCTTT. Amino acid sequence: CASSSTEHVEAFF.

CDR3 in DNA: TGCGCCAGCAGCTTCCGGGGGAGATCCTCCTACGAGCAGTACTTC. It encodes CASSFRGRSSYEQYF. The J gene is TRBJ2-7, the V gene TRBV5-1, with a tentative D call TRBD2 (6 bases). From germline, CDR1 is SGHRS and CDR2 YFSETQ. This CDR3 is 15 amino acids long. V dropped 2 bases and J dropped 0 bases, with 12 bases sitting between them.

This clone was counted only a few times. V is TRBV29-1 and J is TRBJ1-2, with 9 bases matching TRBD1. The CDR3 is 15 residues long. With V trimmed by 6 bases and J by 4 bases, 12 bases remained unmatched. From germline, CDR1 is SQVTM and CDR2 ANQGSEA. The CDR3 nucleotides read TGCAGCGTCACCCGATTACTGGACAGGGGCTATGGCTACACCTTC. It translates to CSVTRLLDRGYGYTF.

DNA of the CDR3: TGTGCCAGCAGTTTACCAGGGACAGGAGAATACGAGCAGTACTTC. Amino acid sequence: CASSLPGTGEYEQYF. The chain has TRBV28 and TRBJ2-7; TRBD1 agrees at 8 bases. Germline CDR1 MDHEN, CDR2 SYDVKM. This CDR3 has 15 residues. J was trimmed by 4 bases and V by 2 bases; bases with no gene match: 7.

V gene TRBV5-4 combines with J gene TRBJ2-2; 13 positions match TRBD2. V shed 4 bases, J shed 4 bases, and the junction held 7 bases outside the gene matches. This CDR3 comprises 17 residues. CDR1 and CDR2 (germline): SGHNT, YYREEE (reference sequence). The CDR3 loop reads CASSLITSGRVTGELFF. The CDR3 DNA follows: TGTGCCAGCAGCCTGATTACTAGCGGGAGGGTCACCGGGGAGCTGTTTTTT.

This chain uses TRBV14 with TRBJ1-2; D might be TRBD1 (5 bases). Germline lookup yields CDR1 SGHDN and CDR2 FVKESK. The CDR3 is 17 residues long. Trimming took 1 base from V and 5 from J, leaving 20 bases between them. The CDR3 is CASSQGIPQGTNYGYTF. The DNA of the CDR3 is TGTGCCAGCAGCCAAGGAATTCCTCAGGGCACCAATTATGGCTACACCTTC.

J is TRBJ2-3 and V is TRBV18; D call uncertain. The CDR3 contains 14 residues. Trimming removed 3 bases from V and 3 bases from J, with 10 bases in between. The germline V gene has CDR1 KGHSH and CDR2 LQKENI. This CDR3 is CASSPVGNTDTQYF. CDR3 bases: TGTGCCAGCTCACCGGTGGGCAATACAGATACGCAGTATTTT.

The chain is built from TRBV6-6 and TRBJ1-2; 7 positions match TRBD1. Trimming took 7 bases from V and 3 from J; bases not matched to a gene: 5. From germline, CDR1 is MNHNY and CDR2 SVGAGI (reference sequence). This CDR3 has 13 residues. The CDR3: CASTGDSDYGYTF. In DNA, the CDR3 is TGTGCCAGCACCGGGGACAGCGACTATGGCTACACCTTC.

CDR3 in amino acids: CASSLATTGLAIYNEQFF. In DNA, the CDR3 is TGTGCCAGCAGCTTAGCCACTACGGGACTAGCGATATACAATGAGCAGTTCTTC. The chain links TRBV7-9 to TRBJ2-1, with 10 bases matching TRBD2. Germline values: CDR1 SEHNR, CDR2 FQNEAQ (reference sequence). With 0 bases clipped from V and 4 bases from J, the junction kept 9 bases outside the gene matches. The CDR3 length is 18 residues.

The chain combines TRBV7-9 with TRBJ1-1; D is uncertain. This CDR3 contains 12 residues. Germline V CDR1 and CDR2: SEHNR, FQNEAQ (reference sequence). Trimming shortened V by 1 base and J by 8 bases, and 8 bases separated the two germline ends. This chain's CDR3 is CASSLDAREAFF. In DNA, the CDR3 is TGTGCCAGCAGCTTAGACGCCCGGGAAGCTTTCTTT.

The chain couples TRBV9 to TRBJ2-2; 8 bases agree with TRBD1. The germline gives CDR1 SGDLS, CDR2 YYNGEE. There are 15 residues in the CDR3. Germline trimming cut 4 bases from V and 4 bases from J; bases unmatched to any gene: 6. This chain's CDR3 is CASSPGGGLTGELFF. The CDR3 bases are TGTGCCAGCAGCCCAGGGGGCGGACTCACCGGGGAGCTGTTTTTT.

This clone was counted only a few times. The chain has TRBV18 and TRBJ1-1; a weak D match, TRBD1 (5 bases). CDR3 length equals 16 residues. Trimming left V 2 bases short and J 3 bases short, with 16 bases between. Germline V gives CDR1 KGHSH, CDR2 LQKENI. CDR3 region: CASSPNRGPVHTEAFF. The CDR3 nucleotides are TGTGCCAGCTCACCAAATAGGGGTCCGGTCCACACTGAAGCTTTCTTT. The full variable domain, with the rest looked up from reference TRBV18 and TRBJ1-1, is NAGVMQNPRHLVRRRGQEARLRCSPMKGHSHVYWYRQLPEEGLKFMVYLQKENIIDESGMPKERFSAEFPKEGPSILRIQQVVRGDSAAYFCASSPNRGPVHTEAFFGQGTRLTVV.

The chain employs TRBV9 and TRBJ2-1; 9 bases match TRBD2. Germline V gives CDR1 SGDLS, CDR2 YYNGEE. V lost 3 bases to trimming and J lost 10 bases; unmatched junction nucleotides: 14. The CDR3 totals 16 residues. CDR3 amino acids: CASSAALGLASIEQFF. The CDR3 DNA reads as TGTGCCAGCAGCGCCGCCTTGGGACTAGCCTCTATAGAGCAGTTCTTC.

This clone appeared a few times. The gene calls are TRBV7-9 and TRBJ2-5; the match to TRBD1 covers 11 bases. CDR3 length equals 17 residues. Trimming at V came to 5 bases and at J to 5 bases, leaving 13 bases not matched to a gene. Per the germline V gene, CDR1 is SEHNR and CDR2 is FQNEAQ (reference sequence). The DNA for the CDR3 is TGTGCCAGCAGCATAAACGGACAGGGGGCGATACAGGAGACCCAGTACTTC. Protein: CASSINGQGAIQETQYF. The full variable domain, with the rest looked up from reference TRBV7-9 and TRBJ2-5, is DTGVSQNPRHKITKRGQNVTFRCDPISEHNRLYWYRQTLGQGPEFLTYFQNEAQLEKSRLLSDRFSAERPKGSFSTLEIQRTEQGDSAMYLCASSINGQGAIQETQYFGPGTRLLVL.

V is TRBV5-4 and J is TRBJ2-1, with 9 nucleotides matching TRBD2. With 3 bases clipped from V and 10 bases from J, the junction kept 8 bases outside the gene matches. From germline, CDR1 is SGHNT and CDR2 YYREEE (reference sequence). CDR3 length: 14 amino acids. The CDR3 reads CASSSPGLASEQFF. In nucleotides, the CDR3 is TGTGCCAGCAGCTCACCGGGACTAGCCAGCGAGCAGTTCTTC.

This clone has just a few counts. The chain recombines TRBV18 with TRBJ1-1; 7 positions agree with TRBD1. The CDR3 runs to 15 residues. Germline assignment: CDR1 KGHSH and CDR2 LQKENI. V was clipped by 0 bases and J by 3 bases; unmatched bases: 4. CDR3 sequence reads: CASSPPGQPYTEAFF. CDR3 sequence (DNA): TGTGCCAGCTCACCACCGGGACAGCCTTACACTGAAGCTTTCTTT. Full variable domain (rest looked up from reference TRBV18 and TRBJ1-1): NAGVMQNPRHLVRRRGQEARLRCSPMKGHSHVYWYRQLPEEGLKFMVYLQKENIIDESGMPKERFSAEFPKEGPSILRIQQVVRGDSAAYFCASSPPGQPYTEAFFGQGTRLTVV.

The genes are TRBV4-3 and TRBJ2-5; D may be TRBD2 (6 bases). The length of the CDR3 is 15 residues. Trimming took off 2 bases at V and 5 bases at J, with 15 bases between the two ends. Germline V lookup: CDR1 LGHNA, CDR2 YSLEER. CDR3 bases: TGCGCCAGCAGCCAAACGGGGGACGCTCGGGAGACCCAGTACTTC. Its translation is CASSQTGDARETQYF.

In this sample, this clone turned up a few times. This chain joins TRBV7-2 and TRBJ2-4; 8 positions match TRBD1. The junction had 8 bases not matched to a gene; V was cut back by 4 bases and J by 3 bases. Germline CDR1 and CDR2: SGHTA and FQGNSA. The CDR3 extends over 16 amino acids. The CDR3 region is CASSSVRGTGKNIQYF. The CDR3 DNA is TGTGCCAGCAGCTCAGTACGCGGGACAGGCAAAAACATTCAGTACTTC.

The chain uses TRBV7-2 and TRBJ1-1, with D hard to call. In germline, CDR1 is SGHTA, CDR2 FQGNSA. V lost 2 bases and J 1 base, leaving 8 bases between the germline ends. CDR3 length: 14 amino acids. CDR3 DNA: TGTGCCAGCAGCTTACAGGATGGGAACACTGAAGCTTTCTTT. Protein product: CASSLQDGNTEAFF.

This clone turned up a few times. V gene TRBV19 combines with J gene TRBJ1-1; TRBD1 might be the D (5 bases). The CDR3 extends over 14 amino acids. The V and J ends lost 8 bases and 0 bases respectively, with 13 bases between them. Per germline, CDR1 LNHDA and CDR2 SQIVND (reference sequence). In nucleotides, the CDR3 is TGTGCCAGTTTCGCAGGGCGATTGAACACTGAAGCTTTCTTT. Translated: CASFAGRLNTEAFF.

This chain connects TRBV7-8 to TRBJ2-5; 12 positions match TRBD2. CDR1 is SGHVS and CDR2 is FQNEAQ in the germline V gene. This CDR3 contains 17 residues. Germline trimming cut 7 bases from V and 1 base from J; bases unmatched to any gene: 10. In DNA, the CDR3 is TGTGCCAGCACCGGAACGGGACTAGCGGGTTTCCAAGAGACCCAGTACTTC. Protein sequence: CASTGTGLAGFQETQYF.